Shown below are 27 T cell receptor beta chains from a single sample sequenced in a study of post-analysis software for immune sequencing data. General study results and limits: Included in a set of about 5 TRBV segments more frequent in patients than controls were TRBV5-6, TRBV5-1 and TRBV20-1.

TCR beta libraries were prepared from cDNA with unique molecular identifiers. TCRdb itself ran the PCR reads through MiXCR, one entry per CDR3 protein. In the table there are 650,000 to 900,000 distinct CDR3 sequences, roughly 50% of which are singletons. No antigen is known for these receptors. What was sequenced was blood. These receptors originate from a girl under 18 with multiple sclerosis.

In this sample, this clonotype turned up many times. The J gene is TRBJ2-7, the V gene TRBV7-2; tentatively, D is TRBD1 (6 bases). Trimming took off 4 bases at V and 0 bases at J, with 13 bases between the two ends. The germline CDR1 and CDR2 sequences are SGHTA and FQGNSA. This CDR3 has 15 amino acids. The CDR3 loop reads CASSSTGSSSYEQYF. The DNA for the CDR3 is TGTGCCAGCAGCTCGACAGGCTCGAGCTCCTACGAGCAGTACTTC.

The chain has TRBV7-8 and TRBJ2-3, with D tentatively TRBD2 (5 bases). This CDR3 has 15 residues. Germline V gene data show CDR1 as SGHVS and CDR2 as FQNEAQ. V lost 7 bases, J lost 2 bases, and 16 bases lay in between. CDR3 in amino acids: CASTPGSGNTDTQYF. Here the CDR3 DNA reads TGTGCCAGCACCCCAGGTTCCGGGAACACAGATACGCAGTATTTT.

The chain couples TRBV12-3 or TRBV12-4 to TRBJ2-1, with D uncertain. CDR3 length: 12 residues. V was shortened by 7 bases and J by 2 bases, with 6 bases between the two germline ends. CDR3 in amino acids: CASKGPYNEQFF. The CDR3 DNA follows: TGTGCCAGCAAAGGGCCCTACAATGAGCAGTTCTTC.

This clonotype was counted only a few times. The V gene is TRBV12-3 or TRBV12-4, the J gene TRBJ2-7; D not certain. V was trimmed by 2 bases and J by 0 bases, leaving 11 bases between them. This CDR3 is 15 amino acids long. This CDR3 reads CASSLRRSSSYEQYF. The CDR3 bases are TGTGCCAGCAGTTTACGCCGGAGTAGCTCCTACGAGCAGTACTTC.

This clonotype is a singleton in its sample. The chain couples TRBV5-1 to TRBJ1-2; D is perhaps TRBD1 (5 bases). CDR1 is SGHRS and CDR2 is YFSETQ in the germline V gene. Trimming cost V 7 bases and J 4 bases, with 17 bases left between them. The CDR3 totals 14 residues. DNA of the CDR3: TGCGCCAGCCGGAGTGTAGGGGACCTCTATGGCTACACCTTC. Protein sequence: CASRSVGDLYGYTF.

This chain connects TRBV28 to TRBJ2-4; TRBD1 matches 7 bases. The DNA end favors TRBJ2-5, so the J call may be wrong. Germline CDR1 reads MDHEN; CDR2 reads SYDVKM. The CDR3 loop spans 14 amino acids. This chain's CDR3 is CASTVRDRQETQYF. CDR3 coding DNA: TGTGCCAGCACTGTGAGGGACAGACAAGAGACCCAGTACTTC.

The rearrangement links TRBV12-3 or TRBV12-4 to TRBJ1-2; D is possibly TRBD1 (5 bases). CDR3 length: 13 amino acids. V dropped 5 bases and J dropped 3 bases, with 10 bases sitting between them. The CDR3 loop is CASSPRDDYGYTF. The CDR3 nucleotides read TGTGCCAGCAGTCCCCGGGACGACTATGGCTACACCTTC.

This clonotype occurred a few times. CDR3 loop: CASSLVPAGGPREQYF. As DNA, the CDR3 is TGTGCCAGCAGCTTAGTACCAGCGGGAGGGCCTCGGGAGCAGTACTTC. The V and J genes are TRBV7-2 and TRBJ2-7; TRBD2 matches at 10 bases. CDR1 is SGHTA, CDR2 FQGNSA, per germline. The V and J ends lost 1 base and 7 bases, in that order; junction bases with no gene match: 10. CDR3 length: 16 residues.

The gene calls are TRBV6-6 and TRBJ2-3; 8 nucleotides line up with TRBD2. CDR3 length: 12 amino acids. CDR1 and CDR2 from the germline V gene are MNHNY and SVGAGI (reference sequence). V trimming: 4 bases; J trimming: 13 bases; junction bases outside the gene matches: 7. CDR3 in DNA: TGTGCCAGCAGTTGCCCGACCGGGAGGGAGTATTTT. This codes for CASSCPTGREYF.

This clonotype showed up just a few times. The chain links TRBV27 to TRBJ2-3; 13 bases align to TRBD2. CDR1 MNHEY and CDR2 SMNVEV come from the germline V gene (reference sequence). The CDR3 sequence is 16 residues long. V was clipped by 5 bases and J by 3 bases; unmatched bases: 5. The CDR3 reads CASSPRGLAGTDTQYF. CDR3 nucleotide sequence: TGTGCCAGCAGTCCCCGGGGACTAGCGGGAACAGATACGCAGTATTTT.

The chain is built from TRBV5-1 and TRBJ2-1; 7 nucleotides agree with TRBD2. Germline V gene lookup returns CDR1 SGHRS and CDR2 YFSETQ. The CDR3 has 18 amino acids. V lost 0 bases and J lost 2; bases outside the gene matches: 11. The CDR3 sequence: CASSLAGSLAATYNEQFF. The DNA of the CDR3 is TGCGCCAGCAGCTTGGCCGGGTCTCTAGCGGCCACCTACAATGAGCAGTTCTTC.

The V gene is TRBV15, the J gene TRBJ1-2; D remains unclear. Germline V gene sequence: CDR1 LNHNV, CDR2 YYDKDF (reference sequence). CDR3 size: 13 residues. V lost 2 bases, J lost 2 bases, and 6 bases lay in between. DNA of the CDR3: TGTGCCACCAGCAGAAGACGGAACTATGGCTACACCTTC. Translating it yields CATSRRRNYGYTF. The full variable domain, with the rest looked up from reference TRBV15 and TRBJ1-2, is DAMVIQNPRYQVTQFGKPVTLSCSQTLNHNVMYWYQQKSSQAPKLLFHYYDKDFNNEADTPDNFQSRRPNTSFCFLDIRSPGLGDTAMYLCATSRRRNYGYTFGSGTRLTVV.

This clonotype appeared a few times. J is TRBJ1-4 and V is TRBV9; D remains unclear. The CDR3 length is 15 residues. CDR1 and CDR2 from the germline V gene are SGDLS and YYNGEE. V was trimmed by 0 bases and J by 6 bases, leaving 12 bases between them. The CDR3 region is CASSVAPPPDEKLFF. In nucleotides, the CDR3 is TGTGCCAGCAGCGTAGCTCCCCCTCCGGATGAAAAACTGTTTTTT.

The V call is TRBV7-8, the J call TRBJ1-5, with a possible D match to TRBD1 (5 bases). Germline loops: CDR1 SGHVS, CDR2 FQNEAQ. The CDR3 loop spans 17 amino acids. The V end lost 2 bases, the J end lost 3 bases, and 17 bases lay between the germline ends. This CDR3 reads CASSLLRQGSDNQPQHF. For the CDR3, the DNA is TGTGCCAGCAGCTTACTTCGGCAGGGCAGTGACAATCAGCCCCAGCATTTT.

The V gene is TRBV4-1, the J gene TRBJ1-5, with D uncertain. V lost 0 bases and J lost 5, with 5 bases in between. The CDR3 is 13 residues long. Germline V gene data show CDR1 as MGHRA and CDR2 as YSYEKL. The CDR3 here is CASSQDVYQPQHF. CDR3 sequence (DNA): TGCGCCAGCAGCCAAGATGTCTATCAGCCCCAGCATTTT.

This clonotype was found a few times. The V gene is TRBV20-1, the J gene TRBJ1-5, with a possible D match to TRBD1 (5 bases). This CDR3 spans 15 amino acids. Germline V gene data show CDR1 as DFQATT and CDR2 as SNEGSKA (reference sequence). V lost 6 bases and J 0 bases, leaving 15 bases between the germline ends. The CDR3 loop is CSAKGRDSSNQPQHF. The CDR3 nucleotides read TGCAGTGCAAAGGGCAGGGACTCTAGCAATCAGCCCCAGCATTTT.

The J gene is TRBJ2-3, the V gene TRBV11-2; D possibly matches TRBD1 or TRBD2 (7 bases each). CDR1 is SGHAT and CDR2 is FQNNGV in the germline V gene. Trimming took 3 bases from V and 2 from J, leaving 12 bases between them. The CDR3 consists of 15 residues. This CDR3 reads CASSFAGGATDTQYF. In nucleotides, the CDR3 is TGTGCCAGCAGCTTTGCAGGGGGGGCCACAGATACGCAGTATTTT.

The V gene is TRBV7-9, the J gene TRBJ1-1; 8 nucleotides agree with TRBD1. The CDR3 spans 14 residues. Germline V gives CDR1 SEHNR, CDR2 FQNEAQ (reference sequence). With 5 bases clipped from V and 3 bases from J, the junction kept 5 bases outside the gene matches. The CDR3 DNA is TGTGCCAGCAGCCCCGTGGACAGGGACACTGAAGCTTTCTTT. It translates to CASSPVDRDTEAFF.

This chain connects TRBV7-3 to TRBJ2-3, with D perhaps matching TRBD1 or TRBD2 (5 bases each). This CDR3 spans 15 amino acids. Germline CDR1 is SGHTA and CDR2 is FQGTGA. V dropped 5 bases and J dropped 3 bases, with 15 bases sitting between them. CDR3 amino acids: CASSPQSGQTDTQYF. CDR3 in DNA: TGTGCCAGCAGCCCCCAGTCGGGGCAGACAGATACGCAGTATTTT. The full variable domain, with the rest looked up from reference TRBV7-3 and TRBJ2-3, is GAGVSQTPSNKVTEKGKYVELRCDPISGHTALYWYRQSLGQGPEFLIYFQGTGAADDSGLPNDRFFAVRPEGSVSTLKIQRTERGDSAVYLCASSPQSGQTDTQYFGPGTRLTVL.

As for this clonotype: This could be a read error, since a much larger clone is one nucleotide away. The chain joins TRBV5-1 to TRBJ2-6; D is tentatively TRBD1 or TRBD2 (5 bases each). V was trimmed by 0 bases and J by 4 bases, leaving 8 bases between them. Germline V CDR1 and CDR2: SGHRS, YFSETQ. CDR3 size: 15 residues. CDR3 region: CASSLVGDGANVLTF. The CDR3 nucleotides read TGCGCCAGCAGCTTGGTAGGGGACGGGGCCAACGTCCTGACTTTC.

The chain has TRBV10-3 and TRBJ2-1; 10 bases fit TRBD1. The trim removed 4 bases at V and 8 bases at J, leaving 2 bases unmatched. The CDR3 consists of 13 residues. Looked up from germline, CDR1 is ENHRY and CDR2 is SYGVKD. CDR3: CAISGGTGDEQFF. CDR3 in DNA: TGTGCCATCAGTGGTGGGACAGGGGATGAGCAGTTCTTC.

About this clonotype: Sequence at one end of the junction differs from germline and may be a read error. V and J are TRBV20-1 and TRBJ2-2; 10 positions agree with TRBD2. This CDR3 is built from 15 residues. From germline, CDR1 is DFQATT and CDR2 SNEGSKA (reference sequence). The CDR3 loop reads CGATRLAGLTGELFF. As DNA, the CDR3 is TGCGGTGCTACCAGACTAGCGGGTCTCACCGGGGAGCTGTTTTTT.

Details on this clonotype: The junction shows a germline mismatch at one end, possibly a read error. The chain recombines TRBV12-3 or TRBV12-4 with TRBJ2-3; either TRBD1 or TRBD2 may supply D (5 bases each). The CDR3 runs 14 residues. The DNA for the CDR3 is TGTGCCAGCAGTTTTGGGGACCACACAGATGCGCAGTATTTT. It specifies CASSFGDHTDAQYF.

The V gene is TRBV7-9, the J gene TRBJ2-5; 7 bases match TRBD1. With V trimmed by 3 bases and J by 3 bases, 1 base remained unmatched. The CDR3 totals 13 residues. Germline V gene lookup returns CDR1 SEHNR and CDR2 FQNEAQ (reference sequence). CDR3 region: CASSFTGEETQYF. CDR3 bases: TGTGCCAGCAGCTTTACAGGGGAAGAGACCCAGTACTTC.

This clonotype showed up just a few times. The rearrangement links TRBV6-6 to TRBJ2-4; 10 nucleotides line up with TRBD2. From germline, CDR1 is MNHNY and CDR2 SVGAGI (reference sequence). The V segment lost 5 bases and the J segment 4 bases; nucleotides outside the gene matches: 8. This CDR3 contains 16 residues. The DNA for the CDR3 is TGTGCCAGCAGTCCTCCATTAGCGGGAGGTAAAAACATTCAGTACTTC. Its protein product is CASSPPLAGGKNIQYF.

The chain carries TRBV9 and TRBJ2-6; no clear D gene. The germline V gene has CDR1 SGDLS and CDR2 YYNGEE. The CDR3 length is 16 residues. Trimming took 4 bases from V and 4 from J, leaving 15 bases between them. Here the CDR3 reads CASSHDGRTGANVLTF. The CDR3 DNA follows: TGTGCCAGCAGCCACGACGGGCGCACGGGGGCCAACGTCCTGACTTTC.

V and J are TRBV5-1 and TRBJ2-2; tentatively, D is TRBD2 (6 bases). Germline-derived CDR1 and CDR2 are SGHRS and YFSETQ. There are 17 residues in the CDR3. V lost 2 bases to trimming and J lost 3 bases, with 17 bases between them. The CDR3, as DNA: TGCGCCAGCAGCTTTGTTTCGGGACTTCCTTACACCGGGGAGCTGTTTTTT. Its translation: CASSFVSGLPYTGELFF.